This T cell receptor beta chain was captured by sequencing in a study of naive and memory T cell subsets. Study conclusions and caveats: A few larger clonotypes appeared in naive repertoires, especially CD8, possibly memory cells re-expressing CD45RA.

CMV status came from CD4+ IFNgamma after overnight CMV lysate stimulation. Both TRBC1 and TRBC2 were covered by a beta constant-region primer of two equimolar oligonucleotides. Nested alpha and beta constant-region primers with the SP2 primer drove four PCR rounds on ligated cDNA. Using its own MiXCR run on the UMI-ligation and nested PCR reads, TCRdb lists one record per CDR3 protein. The table lists 150,000 or so distinct CDR3 sequences, over 20% of them singletons. Remarks on this clonotype: The antigen is unknown.

This clonotype was sampled from a human donor in good health. Sequenced input: naive CD4+ T cells from blood.

The CDR3 loop is CASRFRGIGLQPQHF. CDR3 nucleotide sequence: TGTGCCAGCAGGTTCAGGGGGATTGGGTTGCAGCCCCAGCATTTT. This chain joins TRBV27 and TRBJ1-5; the match to TRBD1 covers 7 bases. The CDR3 runs to 15 residues. Germline lookup yields CDR1 MNHEY and CDR2 SMNVEV (reference sequence). V lost 6 bases and J lost 7; bases outside the gene matches: 12.